Listed below are T cell receptor beta chains from one sample, sequenced in a study of PD-L1 blockade in urothelial cancer. Only in-frame clones appear in the TCRdb table, and some are missing; sequencing was by immunoSEQ multiplex PCR. The table includes fewer than 75,000 clones, around 84% detected once. The sequenced sample was PBMCs, obtained around atezolizumab (anti-PD-L1) treatment. These TCRs come from a man between 65 and 85 years old with urothelial cancer. Both conserved end residues are part of each CDR3. Fields, in order: J gene, V gene, CDR3 protein.

TRBJ2-1 | TRBV6-5 | CASSAHQGGNEQFF
TRBJ2-7 | TRBV10-2 | CASSVIPGTGGYEQYF
TRBJ1-5 | TRBV28 | CASVTGVNQPQHF
TRBJ1-3 | TRBV27 | CASSLTGWAGNTIYF
TRBJ2-1 | TRBV5-1 | CASTRSGSNNEQFF
TRBJ1-2 | TRBV19 | CASSTRDRVNGYTF
TRBJ1-4 | TRBV5-5 | CASSLGDSGGEKLFF
TRBJ2-1 | TRBV6-6 | CASSYSQGSYNEQFF
TRBJ2-5 | TRBV5-1 | CASSRTEGETQYF
TRBJ2-3 | TRBV5-1 | CASSNRLAGAPDTQYF
TRBJ1-4 | TRBV5-1 | CASSLTVPTNEKLFF
TRBJ2-2 | TRBV11-3 | CASNAPGTSGRSPGELFF
TRBJ2-1 | TRBV10-3 | CAISVTGNFYGNEQFF
TRBJ1-1 | TRBV5-1 | CASSSSLPRAEAFF
TRBJ2-7 | TRBV7-8 | CASSPRLGSGYEQYF
TRBJ2-3 | TRBV18 | CASSPSTSEDTQYF
TRBJ2-3 | TRBV5-1 | CASSLETERSTDTQYF
TRBJ2-2 | TRBV27 | CASRAGGLGKLFF
TRBJ1-5 | TRBV4-2 | CASSQVLGAGGTSNQPQHF
TRBJ2-7 | TRBV10-3 | CAITGGSSYEQYF
TRBJ2-1 | TRBV10-3 | CAIGGLAGINEQFF
TRBJ2-3 | TRBV2 | CASTPAGVGTDTQYF
TRBJ2-1 | TRBV5-1 | CASSNSGHFLNEQFF
TRBJ2-3 | TRBV7-6 | CASSRDTFTDTQYF
TRBJ2-7 | TRBV4-2 | CASSQDRGLAGGEQYF
TRBJ1-4 | TRBV15 | CASSRGEKLFF
TRBJ1-5 | TRBV6-1 | CASSPRQYSNQPQHF
TRBJ2-7 | TRBV28 | CASRHYTGSQGRGSYEQYF
TRBJ1-3 | TRBV27 | CASSFRSGNTIYF